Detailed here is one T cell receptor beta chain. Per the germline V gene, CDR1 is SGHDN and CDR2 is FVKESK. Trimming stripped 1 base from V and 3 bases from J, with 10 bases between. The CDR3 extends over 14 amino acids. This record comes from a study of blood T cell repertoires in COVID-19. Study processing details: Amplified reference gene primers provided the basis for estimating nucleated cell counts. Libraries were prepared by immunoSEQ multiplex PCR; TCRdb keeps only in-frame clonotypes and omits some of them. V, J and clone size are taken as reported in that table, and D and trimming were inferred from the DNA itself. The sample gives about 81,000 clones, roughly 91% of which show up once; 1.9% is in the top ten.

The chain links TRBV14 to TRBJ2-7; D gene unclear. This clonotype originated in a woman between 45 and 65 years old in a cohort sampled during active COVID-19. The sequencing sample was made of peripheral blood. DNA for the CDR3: TGTGCCAGCAGCCAAGGACTCGCTAGCTACGAGCAGTACTTC. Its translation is CASSQGLASYEQYF.